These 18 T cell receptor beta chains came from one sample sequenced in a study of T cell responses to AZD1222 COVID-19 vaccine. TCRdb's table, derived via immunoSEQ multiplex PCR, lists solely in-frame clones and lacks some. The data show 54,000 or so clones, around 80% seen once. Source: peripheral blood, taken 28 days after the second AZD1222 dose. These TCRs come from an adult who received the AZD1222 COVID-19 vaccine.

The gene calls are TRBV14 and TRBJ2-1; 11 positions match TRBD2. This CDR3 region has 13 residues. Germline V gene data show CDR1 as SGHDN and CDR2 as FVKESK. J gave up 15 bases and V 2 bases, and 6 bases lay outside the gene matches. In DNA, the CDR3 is TGTGCCAGCAGCCAATTGACTAGCGGGGTGTTGTTCTTC. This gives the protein CASSQLTSGVLFF.

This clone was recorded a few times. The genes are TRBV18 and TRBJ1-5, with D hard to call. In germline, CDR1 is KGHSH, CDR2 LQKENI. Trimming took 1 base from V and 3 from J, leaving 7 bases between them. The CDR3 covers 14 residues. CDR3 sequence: CASSPQQSNQPQHF. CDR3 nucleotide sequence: TGTGCCAGCTCACCACAGCAGTCCAATCAGCCCCAGCATTTT.

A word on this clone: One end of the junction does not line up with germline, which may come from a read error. This chain's CDR3 is CASTVFIRLIGGQTFGYTF. The CDR3 DNA sequence: TGTGCCAGCACCGTATTTATCAGGCTAATTGGAGGACAGACTTTTGGCTACACCTTC. The chain combines TRBV9 with TRBJ1-2; D possibly corresponds to TRBD1 (6 bases). The germline V gene encodes CDR1 SGDLS and CDR2 YYNGEE. This CDR3 is built from 19 residues.

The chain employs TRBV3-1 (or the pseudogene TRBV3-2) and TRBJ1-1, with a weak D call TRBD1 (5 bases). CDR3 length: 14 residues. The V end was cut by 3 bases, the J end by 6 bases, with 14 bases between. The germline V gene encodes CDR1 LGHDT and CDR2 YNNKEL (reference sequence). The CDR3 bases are TGTGCCAGCAGCCAGGGACCTACGAGGGCTGAAGCTTTCTTT. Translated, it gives CASSQGPTRAEAFF.

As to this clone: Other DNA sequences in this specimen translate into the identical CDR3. CDR3 nucleotide sequence: TGTGCCAGCAGCTCGAGACAGGGAGGTGAAAAACTGTTTTTT. Its protein is CASSSRQGGEKLFF. This rearrangement joins TRBV7-2 to TRBJ1-4, with 7 bases fitting TRBD1. CDR1 is SGHTA and CDR2 is FQGNSA in the germline V gene. The V segment lost 4 bases and the J segment 7 bases; nucleotides outside the gene matches: 6. CDR3 length equals 14 residues.

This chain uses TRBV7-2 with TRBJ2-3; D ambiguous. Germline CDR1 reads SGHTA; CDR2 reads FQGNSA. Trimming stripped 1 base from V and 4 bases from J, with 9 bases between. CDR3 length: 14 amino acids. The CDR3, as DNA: TGTGCCAGCAGCTTAGTTTCGGGCTCAGATACGCAGTATTTT. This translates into CASSLVSGSDTQYF.

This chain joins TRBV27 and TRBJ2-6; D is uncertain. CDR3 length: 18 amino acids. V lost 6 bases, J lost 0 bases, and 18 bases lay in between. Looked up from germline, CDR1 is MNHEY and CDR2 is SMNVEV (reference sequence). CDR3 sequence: CASSRFTTQVSGANVLTF. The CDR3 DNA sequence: TGTGCCAGCAGCCGCTTTACTACTCAAGTCTCTGGGGCCAACGTCCTGACTTTC. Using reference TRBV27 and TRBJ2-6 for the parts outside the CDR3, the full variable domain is EAQVTQNPRYLITVTGKKLTVTCSQNMNHEYMSWYRQDPGLGLRQIYYSMNVEVTDKGDVPEGYKVSRKEKRNFPLILESPSPNQTSLYFCASSRFTTQVSGANVLTFGAGSRLTVL.

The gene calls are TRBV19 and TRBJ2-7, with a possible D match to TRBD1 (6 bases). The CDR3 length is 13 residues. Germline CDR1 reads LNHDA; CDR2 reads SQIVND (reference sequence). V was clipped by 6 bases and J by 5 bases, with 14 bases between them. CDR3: CASRTLQGDEQYF. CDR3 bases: TGTGCCAGTAGGACCTTACAGGGAGACGAGCAGTACTTC.

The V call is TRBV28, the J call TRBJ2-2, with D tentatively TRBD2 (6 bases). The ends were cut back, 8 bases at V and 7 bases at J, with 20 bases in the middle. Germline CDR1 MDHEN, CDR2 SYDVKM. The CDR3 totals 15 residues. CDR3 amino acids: CASYRSGGVDGELFF. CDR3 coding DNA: TGTGCCAGCTACCGTTCTGGCGGGGTGGACGGGGAGCTGTTTTTT.

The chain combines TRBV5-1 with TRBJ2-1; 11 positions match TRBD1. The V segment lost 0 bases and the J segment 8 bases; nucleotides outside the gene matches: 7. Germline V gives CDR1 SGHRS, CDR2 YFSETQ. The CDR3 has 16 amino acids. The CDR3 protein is CASSLDGTGGLYEQFF. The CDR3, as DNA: TGCGCCAGCAGCTTGGACGGGACAGGGGGTCTCTATGAGCAGTTCTTC. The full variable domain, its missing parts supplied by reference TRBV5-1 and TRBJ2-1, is KAGVTQTPRYLIKTRGQQVTLSCSPISGHRSVSWYQQTPGQGLQFLFEYFSETQRNKGNFPGRFSGRQFSNSRSEMNVSTLELGDSALYLCASSLDGTGGLYEQFFGPGTRLTVL.

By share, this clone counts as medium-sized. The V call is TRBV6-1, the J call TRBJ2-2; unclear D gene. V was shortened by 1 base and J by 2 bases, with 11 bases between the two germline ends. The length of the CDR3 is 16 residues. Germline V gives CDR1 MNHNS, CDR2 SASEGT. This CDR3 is CASSEGGTVNTGELFF. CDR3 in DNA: TGTGCCAGCAGTGAAGGGGGAACAGTTAACACCGGGGAGCTGTTTTTT.

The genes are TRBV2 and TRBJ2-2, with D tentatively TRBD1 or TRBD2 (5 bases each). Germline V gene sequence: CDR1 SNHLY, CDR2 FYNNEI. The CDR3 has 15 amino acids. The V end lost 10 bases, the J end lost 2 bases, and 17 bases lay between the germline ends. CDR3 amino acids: CATRQSGANTGELFF. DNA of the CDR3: TGTGCCACCAGACAGAGCGGTGCTAACACCGGGGAGCTGTTTTTT.

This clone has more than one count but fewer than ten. CDR3 residues: CASSVGGAPGTDTQYF. For the CDR3, the DNA is TGTGCCAGCAGCGTAGGCGGGGCGCCGGGCACAGATACGCAGTATTTT. The gene calls are TRBV9 and TRBJ2-3, with a possible D match to TRBD2 (6 bases). This CDR3 contains 16 residues. V lost 0 bases and J 1 base, leaving 12 bases between the germline ends. Germline values: CDR1 SGDLS, CDR2 YYNGEE.

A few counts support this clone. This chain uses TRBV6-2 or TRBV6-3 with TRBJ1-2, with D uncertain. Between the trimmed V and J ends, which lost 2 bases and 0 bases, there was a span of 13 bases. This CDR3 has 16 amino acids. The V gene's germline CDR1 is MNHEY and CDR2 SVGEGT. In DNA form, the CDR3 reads TGTGCCAGCAGTTACCCCCGGGCTACGACTAACTATGGCTACACCTTC. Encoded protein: CASSYPRATTNYGYTF.

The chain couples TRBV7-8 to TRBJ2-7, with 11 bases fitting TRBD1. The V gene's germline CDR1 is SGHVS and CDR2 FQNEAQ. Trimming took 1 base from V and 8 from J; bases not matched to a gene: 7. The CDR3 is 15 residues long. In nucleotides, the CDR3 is TGTGCCAGCAGCTTAGAAGGACAGGGGGCGTGGAAGCAGTACTTC. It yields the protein CASSLEGQGAWKQYF.

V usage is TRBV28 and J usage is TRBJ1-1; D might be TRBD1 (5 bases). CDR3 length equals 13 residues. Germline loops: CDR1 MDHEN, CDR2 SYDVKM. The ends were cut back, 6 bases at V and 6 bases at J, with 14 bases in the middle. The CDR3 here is CASSLSRGAEAFF. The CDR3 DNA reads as TGTGCCAGCAGCCTGTCCCGGGGGGCTGAAGCTTTCTTT.

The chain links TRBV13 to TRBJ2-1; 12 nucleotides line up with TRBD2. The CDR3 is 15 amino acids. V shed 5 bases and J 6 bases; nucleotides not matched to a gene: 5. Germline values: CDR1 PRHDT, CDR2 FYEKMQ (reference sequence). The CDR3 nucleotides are TGTGCCAGCAGCGCCCCTAGCGGGGGGGCCAATGAGCAGTTCTTC. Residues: CASSAPSGGANEQFF. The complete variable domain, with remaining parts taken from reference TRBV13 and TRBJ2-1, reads AAGVIQSPRHLIKEKRETATLKCYPIPRHDTVYWYQQGPGQDPQFLISFYEKMQSDKGSIPDRFSAQQFSDYHSELNMSSLELGDSALYFCASSAPSGGANEQFFGPGTRLTVL.

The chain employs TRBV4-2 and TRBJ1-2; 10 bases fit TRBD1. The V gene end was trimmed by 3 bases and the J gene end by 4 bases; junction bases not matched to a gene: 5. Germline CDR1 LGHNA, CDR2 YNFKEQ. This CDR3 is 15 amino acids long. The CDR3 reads CASSQRTGGAYGYTF. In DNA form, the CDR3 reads TGTGCCAGCAGCCAGCGGACAGGGGGTGCCTATGGCTACACCTTC.